A single sample is the source of the 16 T cell receptor beta chains below, sequenced in a study of blood T cell repertoires in COVID-19 (dated by TCRdb to 2020 to 2021). The protocol used for the library was the immunoSEQ multiplex PCR assay. TCRdb took over this immuneACCESS table, retaining in-frame rearrangements with V and J assigned. Such tables are incomplete; in checked studies, under half of the missing clones stem from an unresolved V gene, and the remainder is unexplained. Here the sample has about 75,000 clones; roughly 89% occur a single time. The top ten clones comprise around 6.7% of the sample. The specimen was peripheral blood. All receptors come from a woman between 45 and 60 years old with acute or convalescent COVID-19.

CDR3 in DNA: TGTGCCAGCAGTCCCCGGAGTGTGACAGATACGCAGTATTTT. Amino acid sequence: CASSPRSVTDTQYF. V gene TRBV27 combines with J gene TRBJ2-3; the D is unclear. The V end lost 5 bases, the J end lost 3 bases, and 12 bases lay between the germline ends. The CDR3 runs to 14 residues. Per the germline V gene, CDR1 is MNHEY and CDR2 is SMNVEV (reference sequence).

The chain is built from TRBV30 and TRBJ1-3; D is uncertain. CDR3 length: 13 residues. V gave up 0 bases and J gave up 0 bases, with 3 bases separating them. The germline gives CDR1 GTSNPN, CDR2 SVGIG (reference sequence). The CDR3 bases are TGTGCCTGGAGTGTACTCTCTGGAAACACCATATATTTT. Its protein is CAWSVLSGNTIYF.

This chain uses TRBV5-6 with TRBJ1-5, with D possibly TRBD1 on 5 matching bases. Germline assignment: CDR1 SGHDT and CDR2 YYEEEE. The CDR3 contains 14 residues. V gave up 0 bases and J gave up 1 base, with 5 bases separating them. CDR3 protein: CASSLGQSNQPQHF. The CDR3 DNA reads as TGTGCCAGCAGCTTGGGACAGAGCAATCAGCCCCAGCATTTT.

The chain joins TRBV4-1 to TRBJ2-5, with TRBD2 as a possible D gene (5 bases). Germline CDR1 MGHRA, CDR2 YSYEKL. V lost 2 bases and J lost 5, with 18 bases in between. CDR3 length: 16 residues. The CDR3 is CASSQPPSTTGETQYF. The CDR3 DNA reads TGCGCCAGCAGCCAACCCCCTAGCACGACGGGGGAGACCCAGTACTTC.

In its sample, this clone was seen once. The rearrangement uses TRBV27 and TRBJ2-6; D is unresolved. This CDR3 has 13 amino acids. Germline CDR1 is MNHEY and CDR2 is SMNVEV (reference sequence). The V end lost 8 bases, the J end lost 4 bases, and 9 bases lay between the germline ends. CDR3 coding DNA: TGTGCCAGCCGTAGAACCGGGGCCAACGTCCTGACTTTC. It yields the protein CASRRTGANVLTF.

The chain joins TRBV28 to TRBJ2-2; the D is unclear. This CDR3 comprises 17 residues. Trimming cost V 3 bases and J 6 bases, with 20 bases left between them. Germline lookup yields CDR1 MDHEN and CDR2 SYDVKM. Here the CDR3 DNA reads TGTGCCAGCAGTTTTTCCTCCGGCGGCCTTTACGCCGGGGAGCTGTTTTTT. It translates to CASSFSSGGLYAGELFF.

This clone was seen just once. The chain is built from TRBV30 and TRBJ1-5; TRBD1 is a possible D gene (5 bases). The CDR3 length is 13 residues. Between the trimmed V and J ends, which lost 1 base and 2 bases, there was a span of 6 bases. Germline V gene data show CDR1 as GTSNPN and CDR2 as SVGIG (reference sequence). The CDR3 nucleotides are TGTGCCTGGAGTGGGGGGGGCAATCAGCCCCAGCATTTT. This translates into CAWSGGGNQPQHF. Variable domain in full (rest from reference TRBV30 and TRBJ1-5): SQTIHQWPATLVQPVGSPLSLECTVEGTSNPNLYWYRQAAGRGLQLLFYSVGIGQISSEVPQNLSASRPQDRQFILSSKKLLLSDSGFYLCAWSGGGNQPQHFGDGTRLSIL.

This clone was detected only a few times. V usage is TRBV7-2 and J usage is TRBJ2-1; 10 bases line up with TRBD2. Germline trimming cut 4 bases from V and 7 bases from J; bases unmatched to any gene: 7. The CDR3 consists of 15 residues. Germline assignment: CDR1 SGHTA and CDR2 FQGNSA. CDR3 DNA sequence: TGTGCCAGCAGCTCAAGCGGGAGGGCCGGGAATGAGCAGTTCTTC. Translated, it gives CASSSSGRAGNEQFF. The whole variable domain, filled in from reference TRBV7-2 and TRBJ2-1, reads GAGVSQSPSNKVTEKGKDVELRCDPISGHTALYWYRQSLGQGLEFLIYFQGNSAPDKSGLPSDRFSAERTGGSVSTLTIQRTQQEDSAVYLCASSSSGRAGNEQFFGPGTRLTVL.

The chain uses TRBV5-6 and TRBJ2-1; 7 nucleotides agree with TRBD2. The CDR3 contains 14 residues. Germline values: CDR1 SGHDT, CDR2 YYEEEE. V gave up 4 bases and J gave up 7 bases; unmatched junction bases: 8. The CDR3 protein is CASSPLLGGNEQFF. The DNA for the CDR3 is TGTGCCAGCAGCCCTCTTCTGGGGGGGAATGAGCAGTTCTTC. The full variable domain, rest sourced from reference TRBV5-6 and TRBJ2-1, is DAGVTQSPTHLIKTRGQQVTLRCSPKSGHDTVSWYQQALGQGPQFIFQYYEEEERQRGNFPDRFSGHQFPNYSSELNVNALLLGDSALYLCASSPLLGGNEQFFGPGTRLTVL.

This clone has a handful of counts. This sequence joins TRBV5-1 and TRBJ2-3, with 13 positions matching TRBD2. Germline CDR1 reads SGHRS; CDR2 reads YFSETQ. This CDR3 is built from 16 residues. The V segment lost 4 bases and the J segment 3 bases; nucleotides outside the gene matches: 5. CDR3 loop: CASSDRTSGGTDTQYF. CDR3 in DNA: TGCGCCAGCAGCGACCGGACTAGCGGGGGAACAGATACGCAGTATTTT.

The chain links TRBV7-6 to TRBJ2-1, with TRBD2 identical over 8 bases. The CDR3 runs to 13 residues. J gave up 7 bases and V 4 bases, and 3 bases lay outside the gene matches. Per the germline V gene, CDR1 is SGHVS and CDR2 is FNYEAQ. CDR3: CASSSASGNEQFF. In DNA, the CDR3 is TGTGCCAGCAGCTCGGCTAGCGGGAATGAGCAGTTCTTC.

The chain employs TRBV7-3 and TRBJ1-2; 7 bases map to TRBD1. The CDR3 runs to 16 residues. J gave up 5 bases and V 0 bases, and 9 bases lay outside the gene matches. Germline CDR1 is SGHTA and CDR2 is FQGTGA. CDR3 DNA: TGTGCCAGCAGCTTAACATCGGGACAGCCATCTTATGGCTACACCTTC. Protein: CASSLTSGQPSYGYTF.

The chain uses TRBV29-1 and TRBJ1-3; D may be TRBD1 (5 bases). CDR3 length: 13 amino acids. V lost 7 bases and J lost 0, with 10 bases in between. Germline assignment: CDR1 SQVTM and CDR2 ANQGSEA. CDR3 in DNA: TGCAGCGCCCGTCAGGGCTCTGGAAACACCATATATTTT. Encoded protein: CSARQGSGNTIYF.

The J gene is TRBJ2-2, the V gene TRBV6-5; TRBD1 aligns across 8 bases. CDR1 and CDR2 from the germline V gene are MNHEY and SVGAGI. The junction had 2 bases not matched to a gene; V was cut back by 0 bases and J by 2 bases. CDR3 length equals 16 residues. The CDR3 loop is CASSYSRGLNTGELFF. The CDR3, as DNA: TGTGCCAGCAGTTACTCCAGGGGGCTAAACACCGGGGAGCTGTTTTTT.

This chain links TRBV18 with TRBJ1-4; D is unresolved. The CDR3 loop spans 13 amino acids. Per the germline V gene, CDR1 is KGHSH and CDR2 is LQKENI. V lost 2 bases and J 8 bases, leaving 9 bases between the germline ends. The CDR3 spells CASSPGFGEKLFF. The CDR3 coding sequence is TGTGCCAGCTCACCAGGGTTCGGGGAAAAACTGTTTTTT. The full variable domain, rest sourced from reference TRBV18 and TRBJ1-4, is NAGVMQNPRHLVRRRGQEARLRCSPMKGHSHVYWYRQLPEEGLKFMVYLQKENIIDESGMPKERFSAEFPKEGPSILRIQQVVRGDSAAYFCASSPGFGEKLFFGSGTQLSVL.

The genes are TRBV28 and TRBJ1-5; D may be TRBD1 (6 bases). Looked up from germline, CDR1 is MDHEN and CDR2 is SYDVKM. The length of the CDR3 is 17 residues. V lost 7 bases and J lost 0, with 19 bases in between. CDR3 in amino acids: CASTTIGQSYSNQPQHF. CDR3 DNA: TGTGCCAGCACCACGATCGGACAGTCTTATAGCAATCAGCCCCAGCATTTT. The whole variable domain, filled in from reference TRBV28 and TRBJ1-5, reads DVKVTQSSRYLVKRTGEKVFLECVQDMDHENMFWYRQDPGLGLRLIYFSYDVKMKEKGDIPEGYSVSREKKERFSLILESASTNQTSMYLCASTTIGQSYSNQPQHFGDGTRLSIL.